Detailed here is one T cell receptor (beta chain). This specimen belongs to a study of blood T cell repertoires in COVID-19. Study summary: Donors in the United States, Italy and Spain gave samples during acute or convalescent COVID-19.

The CDR3 loop spans 15 amino acids. The V and J ends lost 4 bases and 2 bases, in that order; junction bases with no gene match: 3. Germline lookup yields CDR1 MNHNY and CDR2 SVGAGI (reference sequence). Study members were between about 18 and 95 years old and lived in 20 to 30 US regions. Assignment of participants to cohorts was predicated upon participant-reported clinical history. TCRdb's table, derived via immunoSEQ multiplex PCR, lists solely in-frame clones and lacks some. Of roughly 170,000 clones detected, around 88% appear once; the ten largest clones hold 3.6%. The gene calls are TRBV6-6 and TRBJ1-5; 9 bases match TRBD1. The TCR originated in a woman aged 45-59 years in a cohort exposed to, infected with or recovered from COVID-19 (not recorded which). The specimen sequenced was PBMCs or T cells enriched from blood (not recorded which). The CDR3: CASSLRTGGNQPQHF. In nucleotides, the CDR3 is TGTGCCAGCAGTTTGAGGACAGGGGGCAATCAGCCCCAGCATTTT.